These T cell receptor beta chains were read from a single sample in a study of blood T cells in healthy people across ages. TCRdb fed the 5' RACE reads into MiXCR, producing one record per CDR3 protein. This table has 850,000 to 1,000,000 distinct CDR3 sequences, just over 50% appearing once. The sequencing input was blood. These receptors were collected from a woman between 55 and 75 years old in good health. Each CDR3 is given without its conserved first and last residue.

v_call	j_call	cdr3_aa
TRBV3-1	-	ASSPFQGGNGEQY
TRBV20-1	TRBJ2-2	SAGSGRSANTGELF
TRBV5-1	TRBJ2-5	ASGGGTDQETQY
TRBV6-6	TRBJ2-5	ASSSGDSSYNEQY
TRBV7-9	TRBJ2-5	ASSLASLSGTGQETQY
TRBV2	TRBJ2-1	ASRALAGVNNEQF
TRBV27	TRBJ1-2	ASSSRRSGDRYGYT
TRBV12-3/TRBV12-4	TRBJ2-6	ASLDRPSSGANVLT
TRBV3-1	TRBJ2-5	ASSQGEQNQETQY
TRBV3-1	TRBJ2-1	ASSRPGRLAWANEQF
TRBV6-2/TRBV6-3	-	ASRYQGLTYEQY
TRBV28	TRBJ2-1	ASSPSRLDKYNEQF
TRBV4-1	TRBJ2-2	ASSQRGQANTGELF
TRBV5-1	-	ASSRTDGSYNEQY
TRBV12-3/TRBV12-4	-	ASTGGLNEQY
TRBV11-2	TRBJ2-2	ASSFWDSRSGELF
TRBV12-3/TRBV12-4	TRBJ1-2	ASTGDESYGYT
TRBV7-2	-	ASSLRLADRTETQY
TRBV5-1	TRBJ2-1	ASSLVGDRGYNEQF
TRBV6-6	TRBJ2-1	ASLRLADNEQF
TRBV6-5	TRBJ2-7	ASCPGGITYEQY
TRBV4-3	-	ASSQDKGLAGAEQY
TRBV27	-	ASGNRGPHEQY
TRBV28	TRBJ2-3	ASSSLGAGKDTQY
TRBV5-1	TRBJ2-1	ASSLTGTQATYNEQF
TRBV2	TRBJ2-3	ASSEAAARNTDTQY
TRBV6-2/TRBV6-3	TRBJ2-5	ASWRTLAGDLQETQY
TRBV18	TRBJ2-7	ASSAGTYEQY
TRBV20-1	TRBJ2-7	SARVNSGPYEQY
TRBV7-2	TRBJ1-2	ASSLSEARGYT
TRBV7-2	-	ASSAQGAGTYEQY
TRBV25-1	TRBJ2-7	ASSPREDPRHKQY
TRBV6-2/TRBV6-3	TRBJ2-7	ASVTRAYEQY
TRBV9	TRBJ2-3	ASSDKKGEFRDTQY
TRBV20-1	TRBJ1-1	SAPSGVNTEAF
TRBV12-3/TRBV12-4	TRBJ2-3	ASSSGTGPWGITSTDTQY
TRBV27	TRBJ2-1	ASRSVIRSNEQF
TRBV12-3/TRBV12-4	TRBJ2-3	ASSFRTSGRPKTDTQY
TRBV12-3/TRBV12-4	TRBJ2-3	ASSLASGRVTDTEY
TRBV5-1	TRBJ2-3	AGGLGSDTQY